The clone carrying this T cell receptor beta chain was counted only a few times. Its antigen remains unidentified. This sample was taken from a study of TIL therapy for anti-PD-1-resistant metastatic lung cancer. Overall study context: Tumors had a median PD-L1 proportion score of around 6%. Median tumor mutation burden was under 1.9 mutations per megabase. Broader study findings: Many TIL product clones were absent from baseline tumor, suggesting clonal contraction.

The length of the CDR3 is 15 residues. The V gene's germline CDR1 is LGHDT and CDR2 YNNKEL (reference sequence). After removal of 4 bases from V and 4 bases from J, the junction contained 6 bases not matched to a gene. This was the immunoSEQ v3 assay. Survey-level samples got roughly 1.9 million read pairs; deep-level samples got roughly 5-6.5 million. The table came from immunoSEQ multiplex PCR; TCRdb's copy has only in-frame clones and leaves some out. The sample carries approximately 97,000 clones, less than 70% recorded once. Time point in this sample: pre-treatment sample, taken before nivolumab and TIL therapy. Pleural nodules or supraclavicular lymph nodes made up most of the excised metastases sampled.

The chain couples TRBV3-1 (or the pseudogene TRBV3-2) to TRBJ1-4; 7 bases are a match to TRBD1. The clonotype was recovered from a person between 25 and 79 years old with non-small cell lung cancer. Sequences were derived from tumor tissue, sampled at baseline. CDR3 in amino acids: CASSRGDRNNEKLFF. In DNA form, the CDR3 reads TGTGCCAGCAGCCGTGGGGACAGAAATAATGAAAAACTGTTTTTT.